These T cell receptor beta chains were read from a single sample in a study of blood T cell repertoires in COVID-19. The table came from immunoSEQ multiplex PCR; TCRdb's copy has only in-frame clones and leaves some out. The sample gives 380,000 or so clones, 75% to 90% of which show up once; 7.1% is in the top ten. Sequenced sample: peripheral blood. Receptors originate from a woman in her fifties or sixties with COVID-19, enrolled during active disease. Each CDR3 is given with its conserved first and last residue. The D gene is left open where the match is weak. For some rows the clone size is stated as once, few or many, or as a class when expanded; others skip it.

d_call: TRBD2; clone_size: -; j_call: TRBJ2-3; cdr3_length: 16; v_call: TRBV5-4; cdr3_nt: TGTGCCAGCAGCTTGAAAGCGGGAGGACATACAGATACGCAGTATTTT; cdr3_aa: CASSLKAGGHTDTQYF
d_call: -; clone_size: -; j_call: TRBJ2-7; cdr3_length: 11; v_call: TRBV10-3; cdr3_nt: TGTGCCATCAGATGGAAGGAGGAGCAGTACTTC; cdr3_aa: CAIRWKEEQYF
d_call: TRBD2; clone_size: -; j_call: TRBJ2-1; cdr3_length: 14; v_call: TRBV7-2; cdr3_nt: TGTGCCAGCAGCCCCGGGACTAGCGGGGGCGCACAGTTCTTC; cdr3_aa: CASSPGTSGGAQFF
d_call: -; clone_size: -; j_call: TRBJ2-7; cdr3_length: 13; v_call: TRBV25-1; cdr3_nt: TGTGCCAGCAGTTTGGTAGGGGCCGGCGAGCAGTACTTC; cdr3_aa: CASSLVGAGEQYF
d_call: TRBD2; clone_size: -; j_call: TRBJ2-1; cdr3_length: 14; v_call: TRBV29-1; cdr3_nt: TGCAGCGGACAACCGGGACTAGCGGGGGGGGAGCAGTTCTTC; cdr3_aa: CSGQPGLAGGEQFF
d_call: -; clone_size: many; j_call: TRBJ2-3; cdr3_length: 15; v_call: TRBV11-2; cdr3_nt: TGTGCCAGCAGCCGGATCGGGGGACTCACAGATACGCAGTATTTT; cdr3_aa: CASSRIGGLTDTQYF
d_call: -; clone_size: -; j_call: TRBJ2-5; cdr3_length: 14; v_call: TRBV6-2/TRBV6-3; cdr3_nt: TGTGCCAGCAGTTCTCAGGGTTGGTTGGAGACCCAGTACTTC; cdr3_aa: CASSSQGWLETQYF
d_call: -; clone_size: -; j_call: TRBJ1-3; cdr3_length: 18; v_call: TRBV13; cdr3_nt: TGTGCCAGCAGCGGATGGGTTAGGGCTCTCGGGGCTGGAAACACCATATATTTT; cdr3_aa: CASSGWVRALGAGNTIYF
d_call: -; clone_size: -; j_call: TRBJ1-2; cdr3_length: 16; v_call: TRBV3-1/TRBV3-2; cdr3_nt: TGTGCCAGCAGCCCCGCGTGGGGGGTTACCTATAGTGGCTACACCTTC; cdr3_aa: CASSPAWGVTYSGYTF
d_call: -; clone_size: -; j_call: TRBJ1-2; cdr3_length: 15; v_call: TRBV4-1; cdr3_nt: TGCGCCAGCAGCCAAGATATGACAGCCTACTATGGCTACACCTTC; cdr3_aa: CASSQDMTAYYGYTF
d_call: TRBD1; clone_size: -; j_call: TRBJ1-3; cdr3_length: 16; v_call: TRBV12-5; cdr3_nt: TGTGCTAGTGGACCTCACCGACAGGGAGGTGGAAACACCATATATTTT; cdr3_aa: CASGPHRQGGGNTIYF
d_call: -; clone_size: -; j_call: TRBJ2-4; cdr3_length: 15; v_call: TRBV5-6; cdr3_nt: TGTGCCAGCAGCGGATTCAGACAAATTACAAACATTCAGTACTTC; cdr3_aa: CASSGFRQITNIQYF
d_call: TRBD1; clone_size: -; j_call: TRBJ1-1; cdr3_length: 14; v_call: TRBV3-1/TRBV3-2; cdr3_nt: TGTGCCAGCAGCCAGGGGACAGGCAACACTGAAGCTTTCTTT; cdr3_aa: CASSQGTGNTEAFF
d_call: -; clone_size: -; j_call: TRBJ2-3; cdr3_length: 15; v_call: TRBV7-9; cdr3_nt: TGTGCCAGCAGCTTAGTAGGGGCCTCCGAGGATACGCAGTATTTT; cdr3_aa: CASSLVGASEDTQYF
d_call: TRBD2; clone_size: -; j_call: TRBJ2-3; cdr3_length: 16; v_call: TRBV3-1/TRBV3-2; cdr3_nt: TGTGCCAGCAGCCATGGGCGGGGGGCTAGCACAGATACGCAGTATTTT; cdr3_aa: CASSHGRGASTDTQYF
d_call: TRBD1; clone_size: -; j_call: TRBJ1-1; cdr3_length: 14; v_call: TRBV19; cdr3_nt: TGTGCCAGTAGTATAGGAGGGGGCGGCACTGAAGCTTTCTTT; cdr3_aa: CASSIGGGGTEAFF
d_call: -; clone_size: few; j_call: TRBJ1-1; cdr3_length: 16; v_call: TRBV2; cdr3_nt: TGTGCCAGCAGTGAAATAGGCAGGGCAATGAACACTGAAGCTTTCTTT; cdr3_aa: CASSEIGRAMNTEAFF
d_call: TRBD1; clone_size: -; j_call: TRBJ1-2; cdr3_length: 14; v_call: TRBV5-4; cdr3_nt: TGTGCCAGCAGCGCCGGGACAGGGGACTATGGCTACACCTTC; cdr3_aa: CASSAGTGDYGYTF
d_call: -; clone_size: -; j_call: TRBJ1-3; cdr3_length: 15; v_call: TRBV6-5; cdr3_nt: TGTGCCAGCAGTACCCGGGGCAGGGGTCTCAACACCATATATTTT; cdr3_aa: CASSTRGRGLNTIYF
d_call: -; clone_size: -; j_call: TRBJ2-5; cdr3_length: 16; v_call: TRBV28; cdr3_nt: TGTGCCAGCAGTCCGACACAGGGACGAGGCAAAGAGACCCAGTACTTC; cdr3_aa: CASSPTQGRGKETQYF
d_call: -; clone_size: -; j_call: TRBJ2-3; cdr3_length: 17; v_call: TRBV9; cdr3_nt: TGTGCCAGCAGCGTAGCCTCAGGGAACCCTAGCACAGATACGCAGTATTTT; cdr3_aa: CASSVASGNPSTDTQYF
d_call: TRBD1; clone_size: -; j_call: TRBJ2-7; cdr3_length: 14; v_call: TRBV2; cdr3_nt: TGTGCCAGCAGTGAAACAGGGGGGTCCTACGAGCAGTACTTC; cdr3_aa: CASSETGGSYEQYF
d_call: -; clone_size: -; j_call: TRBJ2-3; cdr3_length: 13; v_call: TRBV9; cdr3_nt: TGTGCCAGCAGCGAGGCTGAGGGGACTCAGCAGTATTTT; cdr3_aa: CASSEAEGTQQYF
d_call: TRBD1; clone_size: -; j_call: TRBJ1-2; cdr3_length: 14; v_call: TRBV5-8; cdr3_nt: TGTGCCAGCAGCCTTAAGACAGGGGCTCCTGGCTACACCTTC; cdr3_aa: CASSLKTGAPGYTF
d_call: -; clone_size: -; j_call: TRBJ1-2; cdr3_length: 14; v_call: TRBV4-1; cdr3_nt: TGCGCCAGCAGCCAAGATCAACGGAACTATGGCTACACCTTC; cdr3_aa: CASSQDQRNYGYTF
d_call: -; clone_size: -; j_call: TRBJ2-7; cdr3_length: 14; v_call: TRBV9; cdr3_nt: TGTGCCAGCAGCGTAGGGCAGGGGCACTACGAGCAGTACTTC; cdr3_aa: CASSVGQGHYEQYF
d_call: TRBD1; clone_size: once; j_call: TRBJ1-2; cdr3_length: 15; v_call: TRBV6-1; cdr3_nt: TGTGCCAGCAGTGAGACAGGGGGCACTAACTATGGCTACACCTTC; cdr3_aa: CASSETGGTNYGYTF
d_call: -; clone_size: once; j_call: TRBJ1-2; cdr3_length: 15; v_call: TRBV5-1; cdr3_nt: TGCGCCAGCAGCTTGTCGCCAGGGGCGAACTATGGCTACACCTTC; cdr3_aa: CASSLSPGANYGYTF
d_call: -; clone_size: -; j_call: TRBJ2-3; cdr3_length: 18; v_call: TRBV4-3; cdr3_nt: TGCGCCAGCAGCCAAGATCCTCCTGGCGGGGCCGAGGCAGATACGCAGTATTTT; cdr3_aa: CASSQDPPGGAEADTQYF
d_call: -; clone_size: once; j_call: TRBJ2-1; cdr3_length: 15; v_call: TRBV21-1; cdr3_nt: TGTGCCAGCAGCATCCCTAAGAGCTCCTACAATGAGCAGTTCTTC; cdr3_aa: CASSIPKSSYNEQFF
d_call: -; clone_size: -; j_call: TRBJ2-5; cdr3_length: 14; v_call: TRBV7-9; cdr3_nt: TGTGCCAGCAGCTTAGACCCCCAGTCAAAGACCCAGTACTTC; cdr3_aa: CASSLDPQSKTQYF
d_call: TRBD1; clone_size: -; j_call: TRBJ2-1; cdr3_length: 13; v_call: TRBV18; cdr3_nt: TGTGCCAGCTCACCCGCAGGGGGCAATGAGCAGTTCTTC; cdr3_aa: CASSPAGGNEQFF
d_call: TRBD1; clone_size: -; j_call: TRBJ1-6; cdr3_length: 16; v_call: TRBV3-1/TRBV3-2; cdr3_nt: TGTGCCAGCAGCCTCGGACAGGGGAGATCTGGGTCACCCCTCCACTTT; cdr3_aa: CASSLGQGRSGSPLHF
d_call: TRBD2; clone_size: once; j_call: TRBJ2-7; cdr3_length: 13; v_call: TRBV28; cdr3_nt: TGTGCCAGCAGTGGTCCGGGGGGGCGCGAGCAGTACTTC; cdr3_aa: CASSGPGGREQYF
d_call: TRBD1; clone_size: few; j_call: TRBJ1-2; cdr3_length: 18; v_call: TRBV4-1; cdr3_nt: TGCGCCAGCAGCCAAACTCGGACAGGGCTTCCATCTAACTATGGCTACACCTTC; cdr3_aa: CASSQTRTGLPSNYGYTF
d_call: -; clone_size: -; j_call: TRBJ2-3; cdr3_length: 17; v_call: TRBV5-1; cdr3_nt: TGCGCCAGCAGCTTGGCGCTTTCGACAGTAAACACAGATACGCAGTATTTT; cdr3_aa: CASSLALSTVNTDTQYF
d_call: -; clone_size: -; j_call: TRBJ1-3; cdr3_length: 16; v_call: TRBV4-1; cdr3_nt: TGCGCCAGCAGCCAGCTGACAGGTCTCTCTGGAAACACCATATATTTT; cdr3_aa: CASSQLTGLSGNTIYF
d_call: -; clone_size: -; j_call: TRBJ1-5; cdr3_length: 17; v_call: TRBV12-5; cdr3_nt: TGTGCTAGTGGTTTGGTATTGGGGGGGGAGGCAAATCAGCCCCAGCATTTT; cdr3_aa: CASGLVLGGEANQPQHF
d_call: -; clone_size: -; j_call: TRBJ1-2; cdr3_length: 15; v_call: TRBV11-2; cdr3_nt: TGTGCCAGCAGCCTCGGGGGGGCTTTGAACTATGGCTACACCTTC; cdr3_aa: CASSLGGALNYGYTF
d_call: -; clone_size: -; j_call: TRBJ1-1; cdr3_length: 15; v_call: TRBV6-5; cdr3_nt: TGTGCCAGCAGTTACTCGGGCCAGATGAACACTGAAGCTTTCTTT; cdr3_aa: CASSYSGQMNTEAFF
d_call: TRBD1; clone_size: -; j_call: TRBJ2-1; cdr3_length: 17; v_call: TRBV7-6; cdr3_nt: TGTGCCAGCAGTTCATCAGGGGGCGAAGCCTCCTACAATGAGCAGTTCTTC; cdr3_aa: CASSSSGGEASYNEQFF
d_call: TRBD2; clone_size: -; j_call: TRBJ2-5; cdr3_length: 14; v_call: TRBV18; cdr3_nt: TGTGCCAGCTCACCAGGAGCGGGGCAAGAGACCCAGTACTTC; cdr3_aa: CASSPGAGQETQYF
d_call: -; clone_size: -; j_call: TRBJ1-5; cdr3_length: 16; v_call: TRBV9; cdr3_nt: TGTGCCAGCAGCGCTAGTACTACGGGAGATCCAGAGGCCCAGCATTTT; cdr3_aa: CASSASTTGDPEAQHF
d_call: -; clone_size: -; j_call: TRBJ1-1; cdr3_length: 15; v_call: TRBV9; cdr3_nt: TGTGCCAGCAGCGCATTCGGACAGTTGAACACTGAAGCTTTCTTT; cdr3_aa: CASSAFGQLNTEAFF
d_call: TRBD1; clone_size: -; j_call: TRBJ2-7; cdr3_length: 16; v_call: TRBV5-1; cdr3_nt: TGCGCCAGCTCCAATGCTCCGGGACAGGCTACCTACGAGCAGTACTTC; cdr3_aa: CASSNAPGQATYEQYF
d_call: TRBD1; clone_size: -; j_call: TRBJ1-6; cdr3_length: 20; v_call: TRBV5-1; cdr3_nt: TGCGCCAGCAGCACGAACCCCGGGACAGGGCCGAGCTCCTATAATTCACCCCTCCACTTT; cdr3_aa: CASSTNPGTGPSSYNSPLHF
d_call: -; clone_size: -; j_call: TRBJ1-2; cdr3_length: 14; v_call: TRBV5-6; cdr3_nt: TGTGCCAGCAGCGACGGACAGTCTTCCTATGGCTACACCTTC; cdr3_aa: CASSDGQSSYGYTF
d_call: TRBD1; clone_size: -; j_call: TRBJ2-2; cdr3_length: 14; v_call: TRBV5-1; cdr3_nt: TGCGCCAGCAGCGGGACAGGGGGCACCGGGGAGCTGTTTTTT; cdr3_aa: CASSGTGGTGELFF
d_call: -; clone_size: -; j_call: TRBJ2-2; cdr3_length: 15; v_call: TRBV5-1; cdr3_nt: TGCGCCAGCAGCTTCGGAGGGGAGAACACCGGGGAGCTGTTTTTT; cdr3_aa: CASSFGGENTGELFF
d_call: -; clone_size: -; j_call: TRBJ2-5; cdr3_length: 16; v_call: TRBV6-5; cdr3_nt: TGTGCCAGCAGTTATGATTTGAGACGGAGGCAAGAGACCCAGTACTTC; cdr3_aa: CASSYDLRRRQETQYF
d_call: -; clone_size: -; j_call: TRBJ1-5; cdr3_length: 17; v_call: TRBV6-6; cdr3_nt: TGTGCCAGCAGTCTCGGACAAGGTTTAGGTAGCAATCAGCCCCAGCATTTT; cdr3_aa: CASSLGQGLGSNQPQHF